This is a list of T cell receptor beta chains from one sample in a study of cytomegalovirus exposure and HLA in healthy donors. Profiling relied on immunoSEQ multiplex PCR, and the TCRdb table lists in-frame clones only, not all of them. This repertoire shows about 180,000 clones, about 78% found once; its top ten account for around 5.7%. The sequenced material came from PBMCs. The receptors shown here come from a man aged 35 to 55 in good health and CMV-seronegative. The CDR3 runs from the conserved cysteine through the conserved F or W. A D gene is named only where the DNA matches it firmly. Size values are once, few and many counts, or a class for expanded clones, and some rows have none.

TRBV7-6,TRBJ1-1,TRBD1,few,CASSGDSNTEAFF,TGTGCCAGCAGCGGGGACAGCAACACTGAAGCTTTCTTT
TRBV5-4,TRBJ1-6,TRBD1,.,CASSLRTGGNSPLHF,TGTGCCAGCAGCTTGAGGACAGGGGGTAATTCACCCCTCCACTTT
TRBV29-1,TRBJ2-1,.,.,CSALPREGGSYNEQFF,TGCAGCGCCCTCCCCCGAGAAGGGGGCTCCTACAATGAGCAGTTCTTC
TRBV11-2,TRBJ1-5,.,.,CASSRDINQPQHF,TGTGCCAGCAGCCGTGACATCAATCAGCCCCAGCATTTT
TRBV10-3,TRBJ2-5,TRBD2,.,CAISESGVETQYF,TGTGCCATCAGTGAAAGCGGGGTGGAGACCCAGTACTTC
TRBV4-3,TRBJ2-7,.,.,CASSARGRANYEQYF,TGCGCCAGCAGCGCTAGGGGGAGGGCCAACTACGAGCAGTACTTC
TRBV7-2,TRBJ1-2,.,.,CASSTLVANYGYTF,TGTGCCAGCAGCACCCTTGTAGCTAACTATGGCTACACCTTC
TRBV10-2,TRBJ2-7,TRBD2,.,CASSDGGGGYEQYF,TGCGCCAGCAGTGACGGCGGGGGTGGGTACGAGCAGTACTTC
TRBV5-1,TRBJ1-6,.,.,CASSSSGTVNSPLHF,TGCGCCAGCAGCTCCTCCGGGACTGTGAATTCACCCCTCCACTTT
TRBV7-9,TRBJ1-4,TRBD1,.,CASSLIPGQGGSTNEKLFF,TGTGCCAGCAGCCTAATACCGGGACAGGGGGGTTCAACTAATGAAAAACTGTTTTTT
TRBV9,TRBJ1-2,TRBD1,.,CASSEWDSNYGYTF,TGTGCCAGCAGCGAGTGGGACAGCAACTATGGCTACACCTTC
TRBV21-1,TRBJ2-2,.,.,CASSKVFGQARFF,TGTGCCAGCAGCAAGGTCTTTGGACAGGCCCGGTTTTTT
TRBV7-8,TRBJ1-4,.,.,CASSTYPGGEKLFF,TGTGCCAGCAGCACCTACCCCGGGGGGGAAAAACTGTTTTTT
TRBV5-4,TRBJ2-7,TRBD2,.,CASSVGTTYEQYF,TGTGCCAGCAGCGTAGGGACTACTTACGAGCAGTACTTC
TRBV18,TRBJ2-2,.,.,CASSRQRQGTGELFF,TGTGCCAGCTCACGTCAACGGCAGGGCACCGGGGAGCTGTTTTTT
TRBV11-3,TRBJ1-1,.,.,CASSLREQGEAFF,TGTGCCAGCAGCCTGAGGGAACAGGGTGAAGCTTTCTTT
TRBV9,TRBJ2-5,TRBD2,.,CASSVAGGLRETQYF,TGTGCCAGCAGCGTAGCGGGGGGGCTCAGAGAGACCCAGTACTTC
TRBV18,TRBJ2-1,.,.,CASSWSSSYNEQFF,TGTGCCAGCTCCTGGTCCAGCTCCTACAATGAGCAGTTCTTC
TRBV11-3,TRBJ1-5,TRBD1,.,CASSTGERQPQHF,TGTGCCAGCAGTACAGGGGAGCGGCAGCCCCAGCATTTT
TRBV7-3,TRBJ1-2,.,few,CASSAQLNGGYTF,TGTGCCAGCAGCGCTCAACTTAACGGTGGCTACACCTTC
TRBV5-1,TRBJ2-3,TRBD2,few,CASSPGGPADTQYF,TGCGCCAGCAGCCCGGGGGGGCCAGCGGATACGCAGTATTTT
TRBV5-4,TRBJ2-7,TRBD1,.,CASSPGTGPYEQYF,TGTGCCAGCAGTCCCGGGACAGGCCCCTACGAGCAGTACTTC
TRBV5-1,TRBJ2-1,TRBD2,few,CASSLAPGLAGGPNEQFF,TGCGCCAGCAGCTTGGCTCCGGGACTAGCGGGAGGGCCCAATGAGCAGTTCTTC
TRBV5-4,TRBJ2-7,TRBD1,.,CASSSPDRTLNEQYF,TGTGCCAGCAGCTCCCCGGACAGGACTCTAAACGAGCAGTACTTC
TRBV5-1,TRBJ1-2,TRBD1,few,CASSPTRWDRGPYGYTF,TGCGCCAGCAGCCCCACCCGCTGGGACAGGGGTCCCTATGGCTACACCTTC
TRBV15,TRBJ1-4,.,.,CATSRDFELTNEKLFF,TGTGCCACCAGCAGAGATTTTGAGTTGACTAATGAAAAACTGTTTTTT
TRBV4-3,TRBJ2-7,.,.,CASSQEAGISYEQYF,TGCGCCAGCAGCCAAGAGGCCGGGATCTCCTACGAGCAGTACTTC
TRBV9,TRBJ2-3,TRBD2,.,CASSGSSGRADTQYF,TGTGCCAGCAGCGGTTCTAGCGGGAGGGCCGATACGCAGTATTTT
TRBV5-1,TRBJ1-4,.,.,CASSFGQNNEKLFF,TGCGCCAGCAGCTTCGGACAGAATAATGAAAAACTGTTTTTT
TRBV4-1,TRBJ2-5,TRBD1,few,CASSQGQGAETQYF,TGCGCCAGCAGCCAAGGGCAGGGGGCAGAGACCCAGTACTTC
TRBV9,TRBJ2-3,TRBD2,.,CASSAAGEGDTQYF,TGTGCCAGCAGCGCGGCGGGAGAAGGGGATACGCAGTATTTT
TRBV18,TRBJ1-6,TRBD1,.,CASSPRHGQGGISSPLHF,TGTGCCAGCTCACCTAGGCACGGACAAGGGGGCATAAGTTCACCCCTCCACTTT
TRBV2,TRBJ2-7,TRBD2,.,CASRELAGESYEQYF,TGTGCCAGCAGAGAACTAGCGGGGGAGAGCTACGAGCAGTACTTC
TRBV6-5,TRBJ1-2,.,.,CASSYDSNYGYTF,TGTGCCAGCAGTTACGACTCTAACTATGGCTACACCTTC
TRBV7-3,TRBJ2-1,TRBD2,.,CASSSSGSANEQFF,TGTGCCAGCAGCTCTAGCGGATCTGCTAATGAGCAGTTCTTC
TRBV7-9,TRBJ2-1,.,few,CASSWQRGNEQFF,TGTGCCAGCAGCTGGCAACGCGGCAATGAGCAGTTCTTC
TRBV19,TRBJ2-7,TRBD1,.,CASSEQGLPYEQYF,TGTGCCAGTAGTGAACAGGGGTTACCCTACGAGCAGTACTTC
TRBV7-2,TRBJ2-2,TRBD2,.,CASSTQVAGAGNTGELFF,TGTGCCAGCAGCACCCAGGTAGCGGGAGCCGGGAACACCGGGGAGCTGTTTTTT
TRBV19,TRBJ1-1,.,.,CASSTTGYTEAFF,TGTGCCAGTAGTACCACAGGGTACACTGAAGCTTTCTTT
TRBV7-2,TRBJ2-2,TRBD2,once,CASSSRAGGASGELFF,TGTGCCAGCAGCTCAAGGGCGGGGGGGGCGAGCGGGGAGCTGTTTTTT
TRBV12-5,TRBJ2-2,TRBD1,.,CASGMGQGVGGELFF,TGTGCTAGTGGGATGGGACAGGGGGTTGGCGGGGAGCTGTTTTTT